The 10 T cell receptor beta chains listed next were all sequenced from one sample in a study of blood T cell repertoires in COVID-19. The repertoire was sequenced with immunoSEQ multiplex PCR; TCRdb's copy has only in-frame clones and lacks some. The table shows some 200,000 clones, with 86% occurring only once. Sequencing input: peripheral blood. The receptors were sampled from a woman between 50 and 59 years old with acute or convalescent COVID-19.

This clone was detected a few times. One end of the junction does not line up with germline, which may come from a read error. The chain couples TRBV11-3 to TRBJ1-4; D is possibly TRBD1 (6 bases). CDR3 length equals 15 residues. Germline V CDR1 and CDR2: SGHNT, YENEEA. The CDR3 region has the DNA TGTGCCAGCAGCTTATTTACAGGGTCTAACGAAAAACTGTTTTTT. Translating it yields CASSLFTGSNEKLFF.

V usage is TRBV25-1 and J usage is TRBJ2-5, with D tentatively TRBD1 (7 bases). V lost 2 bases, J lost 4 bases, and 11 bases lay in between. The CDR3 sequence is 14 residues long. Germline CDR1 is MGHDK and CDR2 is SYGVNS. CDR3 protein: CASSEGGGRETQYF. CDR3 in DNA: TGTGCCAGCAGTGAAGGAGGGGGCCGAGAGACCCAGTACTTC.

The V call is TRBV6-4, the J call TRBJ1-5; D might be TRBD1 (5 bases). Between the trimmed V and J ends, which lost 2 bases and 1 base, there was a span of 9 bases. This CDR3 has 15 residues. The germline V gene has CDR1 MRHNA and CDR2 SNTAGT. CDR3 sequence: CASSDATESNQPQHF. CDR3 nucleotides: TGTGCCAGCAGTGACGCGACAGAGAGCAATCAGCCCCAGCATTTT.

The CDR3 DNA sequence: TGTGCCAGCAGCCACCAGGGCACTAATGAAAAACTGTTTTTT. Amino acids: CASSHQGTNEKLFF. V gene TRBV3-1 (or the pseudogene TRBV3-2) combines with J gene TRBJ1-4; tentatively, D is TRBD1 (5 bases). Trimming removed 3 bases at V and 2 bases at J, with 7 bases between. Germline V gene data show CDR1 as LGHDT and CDR2 as YNNKEL (reference sequence). This CDR3 has 14 amino acids.

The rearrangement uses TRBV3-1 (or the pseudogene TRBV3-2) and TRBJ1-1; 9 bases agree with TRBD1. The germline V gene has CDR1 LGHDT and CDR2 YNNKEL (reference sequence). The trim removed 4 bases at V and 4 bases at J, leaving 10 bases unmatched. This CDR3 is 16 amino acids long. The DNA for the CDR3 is TGTGCCAGCAGCCCTCGTACTGGACAGGGGACCACTGAAGCTTTCTTT. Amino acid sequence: CASSPRTGQGTTEAFF.

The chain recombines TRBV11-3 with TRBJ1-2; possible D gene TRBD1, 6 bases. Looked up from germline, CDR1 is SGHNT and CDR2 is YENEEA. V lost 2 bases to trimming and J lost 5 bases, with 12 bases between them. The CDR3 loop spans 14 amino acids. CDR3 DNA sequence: TGTGCCAGCAGCTTACGGTCCAGGGGATATGGCTACACCTTC. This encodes CASSLRSRGYGYTF.

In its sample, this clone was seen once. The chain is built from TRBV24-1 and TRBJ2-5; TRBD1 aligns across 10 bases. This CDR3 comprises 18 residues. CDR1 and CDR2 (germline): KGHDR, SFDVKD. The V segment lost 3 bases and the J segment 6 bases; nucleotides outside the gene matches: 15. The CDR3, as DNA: TGTGCCACCAGTGATCCGGCGGGACAGGGGTTTAGAGGGAAGACCCAGTACTTC. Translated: CATSDPAGQGFRGKTQYF.

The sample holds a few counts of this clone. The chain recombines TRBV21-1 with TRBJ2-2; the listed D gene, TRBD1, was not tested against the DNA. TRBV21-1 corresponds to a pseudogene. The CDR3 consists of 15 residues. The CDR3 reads CASSPKSPRAGELFF. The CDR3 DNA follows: TGTGCCAGCAGCCCAAAGTCTCCCAGGGCCGGGGAGCTGTTTTTT.

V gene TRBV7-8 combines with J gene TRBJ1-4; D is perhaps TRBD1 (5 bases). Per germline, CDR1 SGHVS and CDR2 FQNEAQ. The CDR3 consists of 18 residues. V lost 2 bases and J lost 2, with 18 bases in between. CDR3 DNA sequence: TGTGCCAGCAGCTTAAGACAGAAGGGGCTATCGACTAATGAAAAACTGTTTTTT. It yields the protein CASSLRQKGLSTNEKLFF.

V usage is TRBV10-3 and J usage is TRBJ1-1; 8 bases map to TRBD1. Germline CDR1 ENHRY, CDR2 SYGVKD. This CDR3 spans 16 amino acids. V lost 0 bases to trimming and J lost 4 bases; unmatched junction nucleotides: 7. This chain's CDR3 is CAISESPNRGGTEAFF. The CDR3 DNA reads TGTGCCATCAGTGAGTCCCCAAACAGGGGGGGCACTGAAGCTTTCTTT.